Listed below are T cell receptor beta chains from one sample, sequenced in a study of T cells in localized non-small cell lung cancer. Sequencing was performed with immunoSEQ multiplex PCR; in TCRdb, only in-frame clones are kept and a portion is missing. The table lists over a thousand clones, 25% to 30% of them singletons. The material was lung tumor tissue, obtained before any cancer treatment. These receptor sequences come from a female donor aged 60 or older with stage III squamous cell lung carcinoma. CDR3s include the opening cysteine and the closing phenylalanine or tryptophan. A D gene is named only where the DNA matches it firmly. Clone size, where shown, is once, few, many, or a class for clones that have expanded.

>few|-|TRBJ2-7|TRBV11-3
CASSLMGVAYEQYF
TGTGCCAGCAGCTTGATGGGGGTGGCCTACGAGCAGTACTTC
>-|TRBD2|TRBJ2-1|TRBV11-3
CASSLSGLAYEQFF
TGTGCCAGCAGCTTGTCGGGACTAGCGTACGAGCAGTTCTTC
>-|TRBD1|TRBJ1-1|TRBV30
CAWSLQTGEAFF
TGTGCCTGGAGTCTACAGACAGGGGAAGCTTTCTTT
>few|-|TRBJ2-7|TRBV9
CASSVGLGNEQYF
TGTGCCAGCAGCGTAGGGTTGGGGAACGAGCAGTACTTC
>-|TRBD1|TRBJ1-6|TRBV19
CASSTTGGASPLHF
TGTGCCAGTAGTACGACAGGGGGTGCTTCACCCCTCCACTTT
>few|TRBD2|TRBJ2-1|TRBV11-3
CASSAWTSGRAGWSNEQFF
TGTGCCAGCAGCGCCTGGACTAGCGGGAGGGCTGGGTGGAGTAATGAGCAGTTCTTC
>few|-|TRBJ1-1|TRBV27
CASSPPRGTEAFF
TGTGCCAGCAGCCCCCCCAGGGGCACTGAAGCTTTCTTT
>medium-sized|TRBD1|TRBJ2-5|TRBV7-2
CASSRDRDETQYF
TGTGCTAGCAGTCGAGACAGGGACGAGACCCAGTACTTC
>-|-|TRBJ1-2|TRBV19
CASSMGKGNYGYTF
TGTGCCAGTAGTATGGGCAAGGGGAACTATGGCTACACCTTC
>-|-|TRBJ2-2|TRBV12-1
CASSFRAQNTGELFF
TGTGCCAGCAGCTTTCGGGCCCAGAACACCGGGGAGCTGTTTTTT
>-|-|TRBJ2-7|TRBV6-8
CASSQGSSYEQYF
TGTGCCAGCAGTCAGGGGTCCTCGTATGAGCAGTACTTC